Sequencing of this TCR beta chain was carried out in a study of radiation and T cells in renal cell carcinoma (dated by TCRdb to the early 2020s). Turning to the overall study: Samples were obtained from a clinical trial, in which 15 Gy stereotactic body radiation therapy was delivered to primary renal cell carcinomas and nephrectomy was performed 4 weeks later. In total, 50 to 60 samples, comprising approximately 25 tumors and roughly 27 peripheral blood samples, were subjected to TCR beta sequencing. In the approximately 49 samples combined, some 4,000,000 unique CDR3 nucleotide sequences were found, encoding about 3 million unique CDR3 amino acid sequences. Overall results and qualifications from the work: The single-armed trial design could not address effects of radiation dose or scheduling on the TCR repertoire. Because pretreatment tumor biopsies were not available, the study could not determine whether clonotypes were already present within the tumor at baseline. In blood, the top tumor clonotypes increased between baseline and 2 weeks post-radiation and then shrank by 4 weeks, which suggests that tumor-resident clones expanded only transiently. Changes in the blood repertoire were not tracked past 4 weeks after treatment.

Regarding this clone: No cognate antigen has been identified for it. No much larger clonotype is one base removed from it; base qualities were not supplied.

The sample's time point label, in plain terms: baseline pretreatment blood. The label giving this sample's treatment or condition can be read as: 15 Gy SBRT to primary tumor, nephrectomy 4 weeks later. To follow tumor-enriched clonotypes, serial peripheral blood was collected from radiation-treated patients at baseline and at 2 weeks and 4 weeks after SBRT. Every patient's renal cell carcinoma showed clear cell pathology. The QIAamp DNA Blood Mini Kit (Qiagen) was used to prepare genomic DNA for TCR sequencing. Samples were included in the analyses only if all quality control checks were passed. Following the manufacturer's recommendations, the immunoSEQ kit was used to generate TCR beta libraries from genomic DNA. To prepare the libraries, a first multiplex PCR with proprietary primers was run, followed by a second PCR that added unique barcodes, and a bead cleanup was done after each round. A kit-provided positive control reaction and a negative control reaction were included in every sample batch. The final libraries underwent checking on an Agilent 4200 TapeStation D1000 ScreenTape, volumetric pooling, and quantification by qPCR. Sequencing ran on an Illumina NextSeq500 with a MidOutput 150-cycle cartridge, using 156 Read1 and 15 Index1 cycles with kit custom primers. The pooled library was loaded at roughly 0.96 pM, with an approximately 20% PhiX control spiked in. The original methods were these. The vendor-processed data were analyzed in R, and a clonotype was defined as all T cells that share the same CDR3 nucleotide sequence. For clone abundance analyses, frequencies were normalized to the 10,000 most abundant clones per sample. Public T cell clones, which averaged fewer than five per sample, were removed prior to analysis. Tumor-enriched and baseline blood-enriched clonotypes were defined by at least a 32-fold difference in abundance between compartments. A beta-binomial differential abundance model was used to identify clonotypes that were expanded or contracted between blood time points. The Baroni-Urbani and Buser coefficient was used to measure tumor-blood repertoire similarity, and groups were compared with two-tailed Wilcoxon tests in R. TCRdb provides this immuneACCESS table in a form limited to in-frame rearrangements. Some clones are lacking; in checked studies, under half of them reflect an unresolved V gene, and why the rest are absent is not known. V and J calls and clone size are copied from that table; D and trimming were computed from the DNA. The sample table holds about 150,000 clones, of which about 88% were seen once. In total, the top ten clones hold around 4.4% of the sample.

Sequencing was performed on blood, taken from a patient whose treatment included radiotherapy and nephrectomy. This clonotype was obtained from a woman aged 70-85 years with renal cell carcinoma.

The CDR3 in this case is CASMAGDYGYTF. Read as DNA, the sequence is TGTGCCAGCATGGCGGGGGACTATGGCTACACCTTC. The chain couples TRBV28 to TRBJ1-2; a tentative D call is TRBD1 (5 bases match). From the cysteine through the phenylalanine, the CDR3 covers 12 amino acids. The read is trimmed to its CDR3 DNA, 36 bases read in frame from base 1. Trimming costs V 7 bases and J 3 bases, and their ends lie 9 bases apart. The germline V gene sets CDR1 to MDHEN and CDR2 to SYDVKM.